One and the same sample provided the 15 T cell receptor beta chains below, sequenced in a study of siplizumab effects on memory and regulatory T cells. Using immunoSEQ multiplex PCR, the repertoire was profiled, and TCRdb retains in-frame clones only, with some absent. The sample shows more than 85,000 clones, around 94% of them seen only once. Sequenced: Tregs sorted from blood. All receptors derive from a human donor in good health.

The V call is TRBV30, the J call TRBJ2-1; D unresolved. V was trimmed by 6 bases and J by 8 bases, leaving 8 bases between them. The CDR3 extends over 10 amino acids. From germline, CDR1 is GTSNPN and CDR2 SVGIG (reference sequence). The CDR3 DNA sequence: TGTGCCTGTGGGTGGGATGAGCAGTTCTTC. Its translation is CACGWDEQFF.

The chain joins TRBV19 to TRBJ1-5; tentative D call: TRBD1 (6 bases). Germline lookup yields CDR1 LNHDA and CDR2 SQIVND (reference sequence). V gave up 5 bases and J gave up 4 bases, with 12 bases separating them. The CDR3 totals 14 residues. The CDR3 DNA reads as TGTGCCAGTAGTCTCAGGGGAGGAAATCAGCCCCAGCATTTT. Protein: CASSLRGGNQPQHF.

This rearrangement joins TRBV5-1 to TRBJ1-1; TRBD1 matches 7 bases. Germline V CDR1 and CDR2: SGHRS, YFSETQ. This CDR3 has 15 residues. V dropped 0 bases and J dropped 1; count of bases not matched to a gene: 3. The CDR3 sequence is CASSLVGQTNTEAFF. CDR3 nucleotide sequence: TGCGCCAGCAGCTTGGTGGGACAGACGAACACTGAAGCTTTCTTT.

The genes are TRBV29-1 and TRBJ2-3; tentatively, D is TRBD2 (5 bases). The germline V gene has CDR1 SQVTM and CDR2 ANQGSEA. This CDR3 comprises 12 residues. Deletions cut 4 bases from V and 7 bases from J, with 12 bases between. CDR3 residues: CSVVLRGYTQYF. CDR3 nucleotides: TGCAGCGTTGTTCTTCGGGGTTATACGCAGTATTTT.

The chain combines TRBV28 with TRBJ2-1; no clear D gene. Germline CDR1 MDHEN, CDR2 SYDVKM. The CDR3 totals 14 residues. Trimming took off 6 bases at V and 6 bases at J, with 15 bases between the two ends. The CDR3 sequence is CASRTPTVINEQFF. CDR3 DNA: TGTGCCAGCAGGACCCCCACAGTTATCAATGAGCAGTTCTTC.

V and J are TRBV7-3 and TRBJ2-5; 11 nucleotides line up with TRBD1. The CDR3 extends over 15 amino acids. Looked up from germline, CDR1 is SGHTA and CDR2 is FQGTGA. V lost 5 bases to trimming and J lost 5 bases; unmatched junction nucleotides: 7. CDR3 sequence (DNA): TGTGCCAGCAGCACCGGGACAGGGGGTTTCGAGACCCAGTACTTC. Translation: CASSTGTGGFETQYF.

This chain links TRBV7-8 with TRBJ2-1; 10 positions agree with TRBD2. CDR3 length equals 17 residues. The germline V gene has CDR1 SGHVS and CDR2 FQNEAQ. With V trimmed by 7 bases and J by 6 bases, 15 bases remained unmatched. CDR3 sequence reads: CASINVDVAGGPNEQFF. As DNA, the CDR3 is TGTGCCAGCATCAATGTAGACGTAGCGGGAGGCCCCAATGAGCAGTTCTTC. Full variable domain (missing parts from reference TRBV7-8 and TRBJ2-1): GAGVSQSPRYKVAKRGQDVALRCDPISGHVSLFWYQQALGQGPEFLTYFQNEAQLDKSGLPSDRFFAERPEGSVSTLKIQRTQQEDSAVYLCASINVDVAGGPNEQFFGPGTRLTVL.

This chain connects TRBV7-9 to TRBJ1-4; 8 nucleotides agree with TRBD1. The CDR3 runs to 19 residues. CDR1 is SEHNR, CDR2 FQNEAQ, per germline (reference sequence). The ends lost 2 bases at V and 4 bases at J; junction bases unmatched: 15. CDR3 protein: CASSLWTGLRGLHNEKLFF. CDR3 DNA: TGTGCCAGCAGCTTATGGACAGGGCTTAGGGGGCTTCATAATGAAAAACTGTTTTTT. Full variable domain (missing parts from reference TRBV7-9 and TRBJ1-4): DTGVSQNPRHKITKRGQNVTFRCDPISEHNRLYWYRQTLGQGPEFLTYFQNEAQLEKSRLLSDRFSAERPKGSFSTLEIQRTEQGDSAMYLCASSLWTGLRGLHNEKLFFGSGTQLSVL.

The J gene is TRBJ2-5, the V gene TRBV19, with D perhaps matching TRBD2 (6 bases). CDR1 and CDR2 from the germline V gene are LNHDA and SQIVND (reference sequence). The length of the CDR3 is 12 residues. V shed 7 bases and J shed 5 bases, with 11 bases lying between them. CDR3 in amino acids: CASNHAGETQYF. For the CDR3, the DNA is TGTGCCAGTAACCATGCGGGGGAGACCCAGTACTTC.

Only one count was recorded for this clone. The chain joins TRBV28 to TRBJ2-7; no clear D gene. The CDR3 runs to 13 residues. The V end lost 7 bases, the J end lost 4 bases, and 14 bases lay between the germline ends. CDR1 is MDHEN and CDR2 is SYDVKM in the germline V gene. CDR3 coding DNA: TGTGCCAGCACTGCAATTCAAAATTACGAGCAGTACTTC. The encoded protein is CASTAIQNYEQYF.

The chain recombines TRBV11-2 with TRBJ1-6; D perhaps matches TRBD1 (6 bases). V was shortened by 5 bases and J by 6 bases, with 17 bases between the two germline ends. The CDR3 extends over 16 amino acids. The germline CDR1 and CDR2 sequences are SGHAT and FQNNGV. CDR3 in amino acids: CASSQNTGPINSPLHF. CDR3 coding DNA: TGTGCCAGCAGCCAGAATACAGGGCCGATTAATTCACCCCTCCACTTT. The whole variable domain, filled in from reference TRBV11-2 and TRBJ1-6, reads EAGVAQSPRYKIIEKRQSVAFWCNPISGHATLYWYQQILGQGPKLLIQFQNNGVVDDSQLPKDRFSAERLKGVDSTLKIQPAKLEDSAVYLCASSQNTGPINSPLHFGNGTRLTVT.

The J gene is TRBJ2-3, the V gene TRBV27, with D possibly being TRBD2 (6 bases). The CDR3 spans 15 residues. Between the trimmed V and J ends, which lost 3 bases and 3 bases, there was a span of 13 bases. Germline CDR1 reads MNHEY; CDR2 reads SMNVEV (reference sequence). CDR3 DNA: TGTGCCAGCAGTTTCCTCGGGAGTGGGACAGATACGCAGTATTTT. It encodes CASSFLGSGTDTQYF.

The CDR3 sequence: CASSLGPGNYGYTF. The CDR3 DNA reads as TGTGCCAGCAGCTTGGGGCCAGGGAACTATGGCTACACCTTC. This chain uses TRBV5-5 with TRBJ1-2; a possible D gene is TRBD1 (5 bases). This CDR3 region has 14 residues. Looked up from germline, CDR1 is SGHKS and CDR2 is YYEKEE (reference sequence). V was trimmed by 0 bases and J by 2 bases, leaving 8 bases between them.

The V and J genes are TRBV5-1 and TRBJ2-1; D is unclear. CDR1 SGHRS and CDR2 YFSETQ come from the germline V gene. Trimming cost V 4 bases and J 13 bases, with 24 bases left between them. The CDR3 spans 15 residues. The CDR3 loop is CASSTDPLTSLFQFF. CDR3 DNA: TGCGCCAGCAGCACGGACCCTTTGACCAGTTTGTTTCAGTTCTTC.

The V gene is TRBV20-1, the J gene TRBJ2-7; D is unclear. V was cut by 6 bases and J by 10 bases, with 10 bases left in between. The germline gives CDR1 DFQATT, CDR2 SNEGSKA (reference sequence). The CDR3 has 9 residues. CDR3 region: CSASLEQYF. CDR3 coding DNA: TGCAGTGCCTCCCTCGAACAGTACTTC.